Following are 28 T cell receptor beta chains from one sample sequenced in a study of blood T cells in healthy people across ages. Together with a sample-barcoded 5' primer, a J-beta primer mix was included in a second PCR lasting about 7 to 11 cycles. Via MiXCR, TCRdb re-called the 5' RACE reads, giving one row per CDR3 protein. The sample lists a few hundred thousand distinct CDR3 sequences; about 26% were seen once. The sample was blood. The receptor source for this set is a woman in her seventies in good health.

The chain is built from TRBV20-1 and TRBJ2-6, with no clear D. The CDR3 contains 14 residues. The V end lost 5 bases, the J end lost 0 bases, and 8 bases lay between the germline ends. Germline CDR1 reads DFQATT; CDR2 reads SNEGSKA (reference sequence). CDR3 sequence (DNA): TGCAGTGCTGCTACGCTCTCTGGGGCCAACGTCCTGACTTTC. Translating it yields CSAATLSGANVLTF.

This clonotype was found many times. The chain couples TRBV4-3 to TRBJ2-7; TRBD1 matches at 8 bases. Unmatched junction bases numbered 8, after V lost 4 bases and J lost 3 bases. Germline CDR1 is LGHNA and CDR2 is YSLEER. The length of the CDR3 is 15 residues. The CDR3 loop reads CASSRGLTGDYEQYF. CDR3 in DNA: TGCGCCAGCAGCCGGGGACTGACAGGGGACTACGAGCAGTACTTC.

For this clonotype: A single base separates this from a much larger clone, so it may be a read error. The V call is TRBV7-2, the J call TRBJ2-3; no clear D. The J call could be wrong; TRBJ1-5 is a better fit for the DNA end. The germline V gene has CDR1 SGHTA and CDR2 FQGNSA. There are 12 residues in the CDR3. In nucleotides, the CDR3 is TGTGCCAGCAGCTTAGGCACAGATACGCAGCATTTT. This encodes CASSLGTDTQHF.

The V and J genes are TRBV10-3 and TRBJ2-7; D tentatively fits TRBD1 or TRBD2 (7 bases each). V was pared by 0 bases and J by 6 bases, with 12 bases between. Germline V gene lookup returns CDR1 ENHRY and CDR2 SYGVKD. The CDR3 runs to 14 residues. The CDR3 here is CAISESQGGTEQYF. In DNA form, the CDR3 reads TGTGCCATCAGTGAGTCTCAGGGGGGGACCGAGCAGTACTTC.

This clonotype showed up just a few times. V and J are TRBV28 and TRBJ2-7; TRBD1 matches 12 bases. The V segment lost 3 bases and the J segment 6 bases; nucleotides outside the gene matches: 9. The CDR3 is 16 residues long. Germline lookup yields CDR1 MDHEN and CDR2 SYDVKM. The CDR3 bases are TGTGCCAGCAGTTTCAACCTGGGACAGGGGGCGGTCGAGCAGTACTTC. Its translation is CASSFNLGQGAVEQYF.

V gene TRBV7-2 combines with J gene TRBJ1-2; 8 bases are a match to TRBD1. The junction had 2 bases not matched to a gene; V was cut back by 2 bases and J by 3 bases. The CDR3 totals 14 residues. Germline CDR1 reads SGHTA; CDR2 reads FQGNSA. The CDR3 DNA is TGTGCCAGCAGCTTAAACAGGGGGGACTATGGCTACACCTTC. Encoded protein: CASSLNRGDYGYTF.

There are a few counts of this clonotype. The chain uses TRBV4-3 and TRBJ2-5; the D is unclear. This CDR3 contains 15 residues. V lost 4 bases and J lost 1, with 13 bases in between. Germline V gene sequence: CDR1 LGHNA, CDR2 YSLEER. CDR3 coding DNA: TGCGCCAGCAGCCCTACCGACTGGGCCCAAGAGACCCAGTACTTC. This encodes CASSPTDWAQETQYF.

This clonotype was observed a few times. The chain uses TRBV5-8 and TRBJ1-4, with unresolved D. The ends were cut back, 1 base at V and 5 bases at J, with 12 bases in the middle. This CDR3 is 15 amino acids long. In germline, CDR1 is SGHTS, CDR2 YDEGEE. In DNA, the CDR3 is TGTGCCAGCAGCTTGATGTCGGACTCAAATGAAAAACTGTTTTTT. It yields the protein CASSLMSDSNEKLFF.

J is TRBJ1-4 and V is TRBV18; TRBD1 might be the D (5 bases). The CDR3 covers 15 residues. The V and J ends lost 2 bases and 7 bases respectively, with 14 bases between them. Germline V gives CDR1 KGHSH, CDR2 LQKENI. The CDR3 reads CASSPEGLRGEKLFF. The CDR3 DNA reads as TGTGCCAGCTCACCAGAGGGGCTGAGAGGTGAAAAACTGTTTTTT.

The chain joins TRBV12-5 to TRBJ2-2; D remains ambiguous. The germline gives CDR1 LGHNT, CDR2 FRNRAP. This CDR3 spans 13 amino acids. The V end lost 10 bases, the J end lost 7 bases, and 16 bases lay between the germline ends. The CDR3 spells CATRSVGFGELFF. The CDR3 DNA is TGTGCTACTCGAAGTGTTGGATTCGGGGAGCTGTTTTTT.

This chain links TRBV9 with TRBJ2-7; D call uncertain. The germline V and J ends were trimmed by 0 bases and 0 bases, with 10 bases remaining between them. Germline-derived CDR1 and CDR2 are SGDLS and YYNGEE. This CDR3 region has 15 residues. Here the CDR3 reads CASSVEADRSYEQYF. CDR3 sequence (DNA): TGTGCCAGCAGCGTAGAGGCGGACCGCTCCTACGAGCAGTACTTC.

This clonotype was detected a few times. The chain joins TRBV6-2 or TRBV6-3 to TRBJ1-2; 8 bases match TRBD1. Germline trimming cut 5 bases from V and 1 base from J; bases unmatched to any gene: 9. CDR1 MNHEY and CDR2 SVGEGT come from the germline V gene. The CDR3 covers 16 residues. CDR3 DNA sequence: TGTGCCAGCAGTGATGGGACAGGTTCGAATAACTATGGCTACACCTTC. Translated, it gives CASSDGTGSNNYGYTF.

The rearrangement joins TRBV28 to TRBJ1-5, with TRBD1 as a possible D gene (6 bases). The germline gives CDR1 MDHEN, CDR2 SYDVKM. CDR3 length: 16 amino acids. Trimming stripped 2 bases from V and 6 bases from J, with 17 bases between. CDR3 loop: CASSLISVQGRQPQHF. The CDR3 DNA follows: TGTGCCAGCAGTTTAATCTCGGTACAGGGCCGTCAGCCCCAGCATTTT. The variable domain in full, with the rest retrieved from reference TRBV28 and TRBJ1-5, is DVKVTQSSRYLVKRTGEKVFLECVQDMDHENMFWYRQDPGLGLRLIYFSYDVKMKEKGDIPEGYSVSREKKERFSLILESASTNQTSMYLCASSLISVQGRQPQHFGDGTRLSIL.

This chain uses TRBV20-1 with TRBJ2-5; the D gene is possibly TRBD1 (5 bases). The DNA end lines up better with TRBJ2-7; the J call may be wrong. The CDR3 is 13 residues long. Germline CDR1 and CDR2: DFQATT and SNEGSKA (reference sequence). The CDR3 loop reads CSARQTATYEQYF. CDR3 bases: TGCAGTGCTAGACAGACAGCGACCTACGAGCAGTACTTC.

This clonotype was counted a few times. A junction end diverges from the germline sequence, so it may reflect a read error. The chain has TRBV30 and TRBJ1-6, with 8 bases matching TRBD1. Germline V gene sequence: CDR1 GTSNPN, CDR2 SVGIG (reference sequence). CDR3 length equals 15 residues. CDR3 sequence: CAWSVRQGAWGPLHF. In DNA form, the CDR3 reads TGCGCCTGGAGTGTACGGCAGGGGGCTTGGGGACCCCTCCACTTT.

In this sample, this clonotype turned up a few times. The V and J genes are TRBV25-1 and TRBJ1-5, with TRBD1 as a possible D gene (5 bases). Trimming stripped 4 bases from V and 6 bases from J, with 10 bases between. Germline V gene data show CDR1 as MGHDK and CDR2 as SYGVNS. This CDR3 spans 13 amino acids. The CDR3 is CASSGGEGQPQHF. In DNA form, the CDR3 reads TGTGCCAGCAGTGGAGGGGAGGGTCAGCCCCAGCATTTT.

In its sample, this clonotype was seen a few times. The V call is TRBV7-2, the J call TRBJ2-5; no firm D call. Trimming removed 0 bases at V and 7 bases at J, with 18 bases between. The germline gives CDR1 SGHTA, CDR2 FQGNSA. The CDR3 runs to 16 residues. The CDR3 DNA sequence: TGTGCCAGCAGCTTAGCGCACTCAGCTAGGGAACGGACCCAGTACTTC. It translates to CASSLAHSARERTQYF.

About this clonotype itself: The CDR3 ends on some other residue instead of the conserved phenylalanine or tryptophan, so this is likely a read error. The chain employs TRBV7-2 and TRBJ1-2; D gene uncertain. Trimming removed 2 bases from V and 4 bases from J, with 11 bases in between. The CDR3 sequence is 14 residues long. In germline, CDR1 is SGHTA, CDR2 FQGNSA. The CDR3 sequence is CASSLLSGVYGYTL. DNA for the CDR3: TGTGCCAGCAGCTTATTATCTGGGGTCTATGGCTACACCCTC.

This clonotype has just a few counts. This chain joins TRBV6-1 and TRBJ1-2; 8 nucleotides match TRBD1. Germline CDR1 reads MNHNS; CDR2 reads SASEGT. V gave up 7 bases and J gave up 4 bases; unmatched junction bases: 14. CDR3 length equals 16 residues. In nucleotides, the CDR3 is TGTGCCAGCACCGAAGGATACAGGGGGACTTTCTATGGCTACACCTTC. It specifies CASTEGYRGTFYGYTF.

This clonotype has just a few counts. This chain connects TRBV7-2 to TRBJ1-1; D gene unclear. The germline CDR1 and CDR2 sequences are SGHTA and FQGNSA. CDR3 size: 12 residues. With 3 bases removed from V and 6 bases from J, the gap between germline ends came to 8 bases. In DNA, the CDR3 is TGTGCCAGCAGCTTCTCGACGGCTGAAGCTTTCTTT. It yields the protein CASSFSTAEAFF.

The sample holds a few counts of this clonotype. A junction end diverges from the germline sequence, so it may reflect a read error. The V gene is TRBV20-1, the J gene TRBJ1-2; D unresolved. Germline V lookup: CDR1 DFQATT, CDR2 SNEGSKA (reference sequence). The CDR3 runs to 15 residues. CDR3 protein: CSASTAFQLGYGHTF. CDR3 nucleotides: TGCAGTGCTAGCACGGCGTTCCAACTAGGCTATGGCCACACCTTC.

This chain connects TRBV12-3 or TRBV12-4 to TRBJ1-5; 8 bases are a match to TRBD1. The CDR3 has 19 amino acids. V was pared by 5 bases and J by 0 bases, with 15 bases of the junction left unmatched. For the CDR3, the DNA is TGTGCCAGCAGTCTAGGGGTGTGGGGACAGGTGAATAGCAATCAGCCCCAGCATTTT. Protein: CASSLGVWGQVNSNQPQHF.

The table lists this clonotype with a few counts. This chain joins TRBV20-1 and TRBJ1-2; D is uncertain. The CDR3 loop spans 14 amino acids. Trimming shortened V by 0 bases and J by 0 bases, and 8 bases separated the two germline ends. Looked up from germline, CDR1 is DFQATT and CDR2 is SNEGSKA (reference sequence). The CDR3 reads CSARDFQANYGYTF. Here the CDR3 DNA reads TGCAGTGCTAGAGATTTCCAAGCTAACTATGGCTACACCTTC.

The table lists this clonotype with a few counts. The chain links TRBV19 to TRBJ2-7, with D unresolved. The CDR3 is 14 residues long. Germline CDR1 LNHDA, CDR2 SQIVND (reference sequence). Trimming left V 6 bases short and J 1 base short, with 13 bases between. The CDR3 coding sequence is TGTGCCAGTAGATTCGGCCTCGCGTCCTACGAGCAGTACTTC. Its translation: CASRFGLASYEQYF.

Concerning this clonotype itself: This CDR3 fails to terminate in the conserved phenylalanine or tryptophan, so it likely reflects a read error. DNA for the CDR3: TGCGCCAGCAGCTTGGAGGATGAAAAACTGTTTCTT. This encodes CASSLEDEKLFL. The genes are TRBV5-1 and TRBJ1-4; D gene uncertain. This CDR3 spans 12 amino acids. Per germline, CDR1 SGHRS and CDR2 YFSETQ. Trimming pared 0 bases from V and 6 bases from J, leaving 3 bases between.

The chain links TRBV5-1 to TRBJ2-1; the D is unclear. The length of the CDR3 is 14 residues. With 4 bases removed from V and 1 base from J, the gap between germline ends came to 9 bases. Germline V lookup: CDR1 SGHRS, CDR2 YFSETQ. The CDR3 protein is CASSPEASYNEQFF. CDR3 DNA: TGCGCCAGCAGCCCAGAAGCGTCCTACAATGAGCAGTTCTTC.

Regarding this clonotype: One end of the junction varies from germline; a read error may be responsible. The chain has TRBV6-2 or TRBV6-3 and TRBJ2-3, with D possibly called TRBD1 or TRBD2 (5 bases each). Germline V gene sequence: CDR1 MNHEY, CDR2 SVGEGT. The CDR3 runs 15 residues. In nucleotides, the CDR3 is TGTGCCAGTAGTTACCCAGACTGGGGACCAGATACGCAGTATTTT. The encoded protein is CASSYPDWGPDTQYF.

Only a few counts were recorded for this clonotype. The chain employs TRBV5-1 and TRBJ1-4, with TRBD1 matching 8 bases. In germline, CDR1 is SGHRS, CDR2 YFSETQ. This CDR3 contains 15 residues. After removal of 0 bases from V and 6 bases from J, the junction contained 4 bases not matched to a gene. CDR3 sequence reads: CASSLARTGYEKLFF. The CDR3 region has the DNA TGCGCCAGCAGCTTGGCCCGGACAGGGTATGAAAAACTGTTTTTT.